This record looks at one T cell receptor beta chain sequence and its context. What it recognizes is unknown. Germline values: CDR1 LGHDT, CDR2 YNNKEL (reference sequence). This CDR3 contains 15 residues. This sample is drawn from a study of CXCR3-negative and CXCR3-positive naive CD8 T cells. Points from the study as a whole: Diversity in memory CD8+ cells fell much lower than the comparably high levels seen in both naive subsets. Comparison of naive cells showed more hydrophobic TRB CDR3s in CXCR3-positive than in CXCR3-negative naive cells.

The libraries of TRB cDNA were constructed through 5' RACE using UMI labels. TCRdb re-called the 5' RACE reads and shows each CDR3 protein once, DNA omitted. The sample holds around 60,000 distinct CDR3 sequences. The sequence derives from a human donor in good health. Some clones in this sample may be carry-over from other donors' samples. The sample was naive CXCR3+ CD8+ T cells from blood. Subset meaning: CD45RO-CCR7+CD27+CD95- naive CD8+ T cells expressing CXCR3 (TNR3+). This sequence joins TRBV3-1 and TRBJ2-7; TCRdb gives TRBD1 as the D gene, but with no DNA this cannot be confirmed. This CDR3 reads CASSPGAGVVYEQYF.